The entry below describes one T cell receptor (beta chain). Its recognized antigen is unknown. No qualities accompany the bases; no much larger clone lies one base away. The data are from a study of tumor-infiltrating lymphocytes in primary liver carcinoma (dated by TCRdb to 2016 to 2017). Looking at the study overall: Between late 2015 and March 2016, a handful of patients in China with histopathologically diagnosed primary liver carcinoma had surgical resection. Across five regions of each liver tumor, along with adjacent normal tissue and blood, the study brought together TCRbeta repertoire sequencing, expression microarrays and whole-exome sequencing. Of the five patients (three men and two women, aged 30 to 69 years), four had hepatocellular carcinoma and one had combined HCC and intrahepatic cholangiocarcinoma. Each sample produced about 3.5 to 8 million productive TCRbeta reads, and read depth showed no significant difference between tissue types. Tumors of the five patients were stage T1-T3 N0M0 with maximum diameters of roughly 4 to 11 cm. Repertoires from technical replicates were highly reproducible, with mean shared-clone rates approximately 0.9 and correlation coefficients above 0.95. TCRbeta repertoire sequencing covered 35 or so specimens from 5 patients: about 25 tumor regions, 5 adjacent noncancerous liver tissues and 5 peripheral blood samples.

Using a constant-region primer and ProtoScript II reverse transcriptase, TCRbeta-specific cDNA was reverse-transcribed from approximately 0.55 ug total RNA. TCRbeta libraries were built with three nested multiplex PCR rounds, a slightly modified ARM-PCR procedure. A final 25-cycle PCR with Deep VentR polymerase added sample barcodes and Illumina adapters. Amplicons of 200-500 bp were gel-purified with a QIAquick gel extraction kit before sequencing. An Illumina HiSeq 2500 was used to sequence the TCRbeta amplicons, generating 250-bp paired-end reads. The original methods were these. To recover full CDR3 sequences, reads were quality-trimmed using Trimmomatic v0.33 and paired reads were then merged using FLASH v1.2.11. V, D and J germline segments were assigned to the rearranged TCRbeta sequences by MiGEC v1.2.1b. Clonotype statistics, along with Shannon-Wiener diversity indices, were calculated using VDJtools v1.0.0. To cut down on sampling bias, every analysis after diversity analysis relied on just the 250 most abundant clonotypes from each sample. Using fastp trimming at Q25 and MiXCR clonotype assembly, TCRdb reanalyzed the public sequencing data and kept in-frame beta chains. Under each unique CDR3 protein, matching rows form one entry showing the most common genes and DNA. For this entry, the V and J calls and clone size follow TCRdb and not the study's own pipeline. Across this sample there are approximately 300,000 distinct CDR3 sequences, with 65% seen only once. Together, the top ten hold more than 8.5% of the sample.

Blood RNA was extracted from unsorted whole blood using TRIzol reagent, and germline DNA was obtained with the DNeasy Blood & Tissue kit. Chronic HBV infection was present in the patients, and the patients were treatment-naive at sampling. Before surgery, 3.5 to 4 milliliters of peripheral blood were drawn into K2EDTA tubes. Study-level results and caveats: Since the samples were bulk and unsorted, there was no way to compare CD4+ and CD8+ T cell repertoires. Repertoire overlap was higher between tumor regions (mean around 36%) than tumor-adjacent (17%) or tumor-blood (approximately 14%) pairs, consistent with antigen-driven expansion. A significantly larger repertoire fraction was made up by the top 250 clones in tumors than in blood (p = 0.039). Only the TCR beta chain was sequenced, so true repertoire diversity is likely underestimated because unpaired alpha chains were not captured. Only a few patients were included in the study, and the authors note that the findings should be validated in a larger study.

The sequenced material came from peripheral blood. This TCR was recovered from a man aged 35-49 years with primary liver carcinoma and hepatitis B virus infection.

The CDR3 amino acid sequence is: CASTSGGALNEQYF. The DNA sequence is as follows: TGTGCCAGCACCTCCGGAGGGGCGTTAAACGAGCAGTACTTC. The chain was built from TRBV28 and TRBJ2-7, and TRBD2 may be the D gene, going by 6 matching bases. V loses 7 bases of germline sequence and J loses 5 bases, and the interval between the two ends is 18 bases. CDR1 MDHEN and CDR2 SYDVKM are derived from the germline V gene. The CDR3 contains 14 residues, cysteine and phenylalanine counted. Here the CDR3 DNA is all that survives: 42 bases in frame from base 1.